This TCR beta chain derives from a study of blood T cell repertoires in COVID-19 (dated by TCRdb to 2020 to 2021). Some background on the complete study: Samples from collaborators originated in the United States, Italy and Spain and spanned both the acute and convalescent phases of COVID-19. The prospective study material was composed of cDNA or gDNA derived from T cells, B-cell-depleted T cells, or PBMCs. The dataset comprised deeply sampled blood TCRbeta repertoires from subjects exposed to, actively infected with, or recovered from COVID-19. The repertoires were released in a freely available public database meant as a resource for research on the immune response to SARS-CoV-2. The samples were drawn from two sources: the first 160 participants of the ongoing ImmuneRACE study, and 1,200 or so subjects contributed by 6 global collaborators. Nearly every sample came with metadata listing a de-identified subject ID, COVID-19 status, age in years and sex. Where available, HLA class I and class II types were obtained from metadata supplied by the sample provider rather than from assay-based typing. Points the paper makes about the study in general: The quantity of clinical and demographic metadata differed by source and by participant and was supplied without curation.

The immunoSEQ Assay, a bias-controlled multiplex PCR, was used to amplify TCRbeta CDR3 regions from genomic DNA. For the original study's pipeline: Within the assay, amplification of reference gene primers was used to estimate how many nucleated cells each sample contained. To quantify the absolute abundance of each unique TCRbeta CDR3 rearrangement, sequence reads were collapsed and filtered. For each sample, productive Simpson clonality was calculated as the square root of Simpson's diversity index across productive rearrangements. TCRdb mirrors the immuneACCESS table, restricted to in-frame sequences. Some clones are absent from its copies; in checked studies, under half trace to an unresolved V gene, and the reason for the others is unknown. That table gives V, J and clone size, and the DNA gave D and trimming. The sample contains roughly 74,000 clones, roughly four fifths of them found a single time. Of the sample, 36% is held by the ten largest clones.

A remark on this clone: Its antigen specificity is not known. No base quality values were provided; no much bigger clone lies one nucleotide off.

Trimming removed 0 bases from V and 6 bases from J; the gene matches leave 6 bases unexplained. The CDR3 measures 15 amino acids from cysteine to phenylalanine. The kept DNA is CDR3 alone, 45 bases in frame from the first base. Via the germline V gene (reference sequence), CDR1 is SGHNT and CDR2 YYREEE. Collaborating institutions collected whole blood in K2EDTA tubes following their own protocols. Collaborator samples were shipped for TCRbeta analysis as frozen whole blood, isolated PBMCs, or DNA extracted from either sample type. The chain is made from TRBV5-4 and TRBJ1-2, and 9 junctional nucleotides match TRBD1. The TCR comes from a man aged 70-80 years with acute or convalescent COVID-19. The sequenced sample consisted of peripheral blood. The CDR3 reads CASSLGDRDGHGYTF. At the DNA level, the sequence is TGTGCCAGCAGCTTGGGGGACAGGGATGGCCATGGCTACACCTTC. Beyond the CDR3, the reference TRBV5-4 and TRBJ1-2 genes provide the residues; the full variable domain reads: ETGVTQSPTHLIKTRGQQVTLRCSSQSGHNTVSWYQQALGQGPQFIFQYYREEENGRGNFPPRFSGLQFPNYSSELNVNALELDDSALYLCASSLGDRDGHGYTFGSGTRLTVV.